Listed below are T cell receptor beta chains from one sample, sequenced in a study of a mutant IDH1 vaccine in newly diagnosed glioma. TCRdb keeps only in-frame clones here, not all; method: immunoSEQ multiplex PCR. The repertoire holds 25,000 to 30,000 clones, with about four fifths as singletons. These receptors have no identified antigens. This sample comprised PBMCs, obtained from a glioma patient whose treatment included an IDH1 peptide vaccine. The receptors were sampled from a woman in her thirties with glioma. Both conserved end residues are part of each CDR3. A D gene is named only where the DNA matches it firmly. Size is omitted from some rows. Given values are once, few, many or a class for expanded clones.

J gene: TRBJ2-7
D gene: TRBD2
V gene: TRBV7-2
CDR3 length: 16
clone size: once
CDR3 protein: CASSLTLAGGTYEQYF
CDR3 DNA: TGTGCCAGCAGCTTAACCCTAGCGGGGGGGACCTACGAGCAGTACTTC

J gene: TRBJ1-4
D gene: NA
V gene: TRBV27
CDR3 length: 15
clone size: NA
CDR3 protein: CASSLWGATNEKLFF
CDR3 DNA: TGTGCCAGCAGTTTGTGGGGCGCAACTAATGAAAAACTGTTTTTT

J gene: TRBJ2-7
D gene: NA
V gene: TRBV2
CDR3 length: 12
clone size: NA
CDR3 protein: CASSIQDYEQYF
CDR3 DNA: TGTGCCAGCAGTATACAGGACTACGAGCAGTACTTC

J gene: TRBJ1-1
D gene: NA
V gene: TRBV5-4
CDR3 length: 14
clone size: medium-sized
CDR3 protein: CASSLYQLNTEAFF
CDR3 DNA: TGTGCCAGCAGCTTGTACCAGTTGAACACTGAAGCTTTCTTT

J gene: TRBJ1-1
D gene: NA
V gene: TRBV19
CDR3 length: 13
clone size: once
CDR3 protein: CASSPPRGGLAFF
CDR3 DNA: TGTGCCAGTAGCCCCCCTCGGGGAGGATTAGCTTTCTTT

J gene: TRBJ2-3
D gene: TRBD1
V gene: TRBV5-6
CDR3 length: 13
clone size: NA
CDR3 protein: CASGWDRTDTQYF
CDR3 DNA: TGTGCCAGCGGATGGGACAGGACAGATACGCAGTATTTT

J gene: TRBJ2-7
D gene: NA
V gene: TRBV14
CDR3 length: 14
clone size: NA
CDR3 protein: CASSPAGGGYEQYF
CDR3 DNA: TGTGCCAGCAGCCCAGCAGGGGGGGGCTACGAGCAGTACTTC

J gene: TRBJ2-5
D gene: NA
V gene: TRBV7-9
CDR3 length: 14
clone size: NA
CDR3 protein: CASSSRGSQETQYF
CDR3 DNA: TGTGCCAGCAGCTCGCGGGGATCCCAAGAGACCCAGTACTTC

J gene: TRBJ2-2
D gene: NA
V gene: TRBV7-9
CDR3 length: 15
clone size: NA
CDR3 protein: CASSPLRRDTGELFF
CDR3 DNA: TGTGCCAGCAGCCCCCTGCGAAGGGACACCGGGGAGCTGTTTTTT

J gene: TRBJ2-7
D gene: NA
V gene: TRBV5-6
CDR3 length: 14
clone size: NA
CDR3 protein: CASSLELAPYEQYF
CDR3 DNA: TGTGCCAGCAGCTTGGAACTAGCCCCCTACGAGCAGTACTTC

J gene: TRBJ1-1
D gene: NA
V gene: TRBV5-6
CDR3 length: 14
clone size: NA
CDR3 protein: CASSPWTANTEAFF
CDR3 DNA: TGTGCCAGCAGCCCATGGACGGCGAACACTGAAGCTTTCTTT

J gene: TRBJ1-1
D gene: NA
V gene: TRBV7-9
CDR3 length: 13
clone size: NA
CDR3 protein: CASSFEGGTEAFF
CDR3 DNA: TGTGCCAGCAGCTTTGAGGGCGGCACTGAAGCTTTCTTT

J gene: TRBJ1-1
D gene: NA
V gene: TRBV4-2
CDR3 length: 16
clone size: once
CDR3 protein: CASSQDLTDKNTEAFF
CDR3 DNA: TGTGCCAGCAGCCAAGATTTAACAGATAAGAACACTGAAGCTTTCTTT

J gene: TRBJ1-5
D gene: TRBD1
V gene: TRBV27
CDR3 length: 17
clone size: NA
CDR3 protein: CASSSIPGTGPNQPQHF
CDR3 DNA: TGTGCCAGCAGTTCTATTCCCGGGACAGGCCCCAATCAGCCCCAGCATTTT

J gene: TRBJ2-1
D gene: NA
V gene: TRBV25-1
CDR3 length: 16
clone size: NA
CDR3 protein: CASSESRGSSYNEQFF
CDR3 DNA: TGTGCCAGCAGTGAATCCCGGGGCAGCTCCTACAATGAGCAGTTCTTC

J gene: TRBJ2-1
D gene: NA
V gene: TRBV6-1
CDR3 length: 11
clone size: NA
CDR3 protein: CASSDRAEQFF
CDR3 DNA: TGTGCCAGCAGTGATCGGGCAGAGCAGTTCTTC

J gene: TRBJ2-3
D gene: TRBD1
V gene: TRBV19
CDR3 length: 15
clone size: NA
CDR3 protein: CASRPGTDYTDTQYF
CDR3 DNA: TGTGCCAGTAGACCCGGGACAGACTACACAGATACGCAGTATTTT

J gene: TRBJ2-5
D gene: NA
V gene: TRBV4-1
CDR3 length: 11
clone size: NA
CDR3 protein: CASRNQETQYF
CDR3 DNA: TGCGCCAGCAGAAACCAAGAGACCCAGTACTTC

J gene: TRBJ1-2
D gene: TRBD1
V gene: TRBV7-7
CDR3 length: 18
clone size: NA
CDR3 protein: CASNRRLRDRGRDYGYTF
CDR3 DNA: TGTGCTAGCAACCGACGACTAAGGGACAGGGGGCGCGACTATGGCTACACCTTC

J gene: TRBJ2-7
D gene: NA
V gene: TRBV6-5
CDR3 length: 14
clone size: NA
CDR3 protein: CASSYKGGDSEQYF
CDR3 DNA: TGTGCCAGCTCCTACAAAGGAGGGGACTCCGAGCAGTACTTC

J gene: TRBJ1-6
D gene: TRBD1
V gene: TRBV13
CDR3 length: 14
clone size: NA
CDR3 protein: CASSQGELNSPLHF
CDR3 DNA: TGTGCCAGCAGCCAGGGGGAGCTAAATTCACCCCTCCACTTT

J gene: TRBJ1-1
D gene: NA
V gene: TRBV6-4
CDR3 length: 16
clone size: NA
CDR3 protein: CASSTRRRGVGTEAFF
CDR3 DNA: TGTGCCAGCAGTACCCGGAGACGGGGGGTAGGGACTGAAGCTTTCTTT

J gene: TRBJ2-1
D gene: NA
V gene: TRBV5-1
CDR3 length: 16
clone size: NA
CDR3 protein: CASSSLGVGAGNEQFF
CDR3 DNA: TGCGCCAGCAGCTCACTGGGCGTGGGGGCAGGTAATGAGCAGTTCTTC